These 3 T cell receptor beta chains were all obtained from the same sample, sequenced in a study of cytomegalovirus exposure and HLA in healthy donors. The PCR employed 60 Vbeta primers together with 13 Jbeta primers. The assay was immunoSEQ multiplex PCR, and TCRdb's table has in-frame clones only and misses some. The sample has around 110,000 clones; 70% are singletons. The sequenced material came from PBMCs. The source of these receptors is a man under 40 in good health and CMV-seropositive.

This clone occurred a few times. The V gene is TRBV6-1, the J gene TRBJ2-1, with TRBD2 matching 8 bases. The CDR3 contains 16 residues. The germline gives CDR1 MNHNS, CDR2 SASEGT. The V segment lost 2 bases and the J segment 8 bases; nucleotides outside the gene matches: 11. The CDR3 reads CASSETPGGALDEQFF. CDR3 in DNA: TGTGCCAGCAGTGAAACCCCGGGGGGGGCTTTGGATGAGCAGTTCTTC.

The V and J genes are TRBV7-9 and TRBJ2-5, with D possibly being TRBD1 (5 bases). Germline CDR1 and CDR2: SEHNR and FQNEAQ (reference sequence). CDR3 size: 12 residues. The V end was cut by 1 base, the J end by 11 bases, with 11 bases between. The CDR3 sequence: CASSLDPGSQYF. CDR3 nucleotides: TGTGCCAGCAGCTTAGACCCAGGGTCTCAGTACTTC. The full variable domain, with the rest looked up from reference TRBV7-9 and TRBJ2-5, is DTGVSQNPRHKITKRGQNVTFRCDPISEHNRLYWYRQTLGQGPEFLTYFQNEAQLEKSRLLSDRFSAERPKGSFSTLEIQRTEQGDSAMYLCASSLDPGSQYFGPGTRLLVL.

The V gene is TRBV29-1, the J gene TRBJ2-5, with unresolved D. CDR3 length: 12 amino acids. Per the germline V gene, CDR1 is SQVTM and CDR2 is ANQGSEA. V gave up 7 bases and J gave up 3 bases, with 12 bases separating them. The CDR3 nucleotides read TGCAGCGCTGATGGGCCGGAAGAGACCCAGTACTTC. As protein: CSADGPEETQYF.